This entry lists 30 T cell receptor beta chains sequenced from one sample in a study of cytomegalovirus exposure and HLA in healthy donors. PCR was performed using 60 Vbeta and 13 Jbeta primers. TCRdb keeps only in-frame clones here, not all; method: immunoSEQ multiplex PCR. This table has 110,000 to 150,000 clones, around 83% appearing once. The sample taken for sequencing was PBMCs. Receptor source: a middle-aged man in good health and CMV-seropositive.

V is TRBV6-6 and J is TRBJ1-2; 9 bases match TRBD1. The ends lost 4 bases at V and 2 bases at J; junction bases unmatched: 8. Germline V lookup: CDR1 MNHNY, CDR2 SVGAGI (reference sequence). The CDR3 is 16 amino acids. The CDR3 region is CASSWGQGLKNYGYTF. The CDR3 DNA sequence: TGTGCCAGCAGTTGGGGACAGGGCCTGAAAAACTATGGCTACACCTTC.

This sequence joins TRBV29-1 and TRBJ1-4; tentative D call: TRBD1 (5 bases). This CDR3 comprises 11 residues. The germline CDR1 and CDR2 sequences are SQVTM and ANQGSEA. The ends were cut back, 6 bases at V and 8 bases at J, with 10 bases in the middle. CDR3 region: CSVAKGEKLFF. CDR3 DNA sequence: TGCAGCGTAGCCAAGGGGGAAAAACTGTTTTTT.

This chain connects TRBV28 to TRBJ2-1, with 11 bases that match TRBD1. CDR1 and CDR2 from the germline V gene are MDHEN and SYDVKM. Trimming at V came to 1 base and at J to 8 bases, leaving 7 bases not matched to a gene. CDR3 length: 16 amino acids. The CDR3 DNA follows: TGTGCCAGCAGTTTATTTGGACAGGGGGCAAAGGATGAGCAGTTCTTC. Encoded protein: CASSLFGQGAKDEQFF.

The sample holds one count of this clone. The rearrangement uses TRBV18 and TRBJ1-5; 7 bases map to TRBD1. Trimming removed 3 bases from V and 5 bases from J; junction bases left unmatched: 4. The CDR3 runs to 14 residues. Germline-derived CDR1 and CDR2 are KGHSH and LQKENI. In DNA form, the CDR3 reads TGTGCCAGCTCACCTGGGACAGTAGATCAGCCCCAGCATTTT. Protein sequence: CASSPGTVDQPQHF. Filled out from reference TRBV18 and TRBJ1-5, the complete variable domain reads NAGVMQNPRHLVRRRGQEARLRCSPMKGHSHVYWYRQLPEEGLKFMVYLQKENIIDESGMPKERFSAEFPKEGPSILRIQQVVRGDSAAYFCASSPGTVDQPQHFGDGTRLSIL.

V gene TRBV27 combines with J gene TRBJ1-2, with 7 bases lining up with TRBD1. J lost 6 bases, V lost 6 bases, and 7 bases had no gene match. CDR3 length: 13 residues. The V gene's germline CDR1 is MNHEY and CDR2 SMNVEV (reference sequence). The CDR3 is CASRTKGADGYTF. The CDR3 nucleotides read TGTGCCAGCAGAACCAAGGGGGCAGATGGCTACACCTTC.

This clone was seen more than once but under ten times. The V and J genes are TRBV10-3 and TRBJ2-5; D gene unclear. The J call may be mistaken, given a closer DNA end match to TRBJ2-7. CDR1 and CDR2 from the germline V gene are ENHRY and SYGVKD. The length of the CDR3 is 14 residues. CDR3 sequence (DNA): TGTGCCATCAGTGAAAGTTTAACTCCCTACGAGCAGTACTTC. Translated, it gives CAISESLTPYEQYF.

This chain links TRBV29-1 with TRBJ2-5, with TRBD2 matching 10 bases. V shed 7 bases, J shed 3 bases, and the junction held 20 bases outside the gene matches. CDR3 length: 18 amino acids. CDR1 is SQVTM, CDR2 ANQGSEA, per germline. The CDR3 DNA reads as TGCAGCGCCCACCTCGGGACAGCGGGAGGGCCTGCCAAAGAGACCCAGTACTTC. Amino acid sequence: CSAHLGTAGGPAKETQYF. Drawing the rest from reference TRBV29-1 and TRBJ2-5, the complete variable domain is SAVISQKPSRDICQRGTSLTIQCQVDSQVTMMFWYRQQPGQSLTLIATANQGSEATYESGFVIDKFPISRPNLTFSTLTVSNMSPEDSSIYLCSAHLGTAGGPAKETQYFGPGTRLLVL.

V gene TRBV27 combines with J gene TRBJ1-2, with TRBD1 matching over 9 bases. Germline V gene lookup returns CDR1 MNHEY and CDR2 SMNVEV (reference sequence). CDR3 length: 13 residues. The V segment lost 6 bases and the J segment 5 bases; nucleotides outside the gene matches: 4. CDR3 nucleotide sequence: TGTGCCAGCAGGAGGACAGGGGAATATGGCTACACCTTC. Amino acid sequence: CASRRTGEYGYTF.

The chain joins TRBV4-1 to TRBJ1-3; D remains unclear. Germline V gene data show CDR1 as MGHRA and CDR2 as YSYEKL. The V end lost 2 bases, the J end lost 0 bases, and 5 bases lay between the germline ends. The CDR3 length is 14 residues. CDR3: CASSQRLSGNTIYF. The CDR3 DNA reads TGCGCCAGCAGCCAACGTCTCTCTGGAAACACCATATATTTT.

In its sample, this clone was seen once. The CDR3 DNA reads as TGTGCCAGCAGTCCCGTAGACTTAGCCCCAGAGACCCAGTACTTC. It is translated as CASSPVDLAPETQYF. J is TRBJ2-5 and V is TRBV27; no reliable D call. Germline loops: CDR1 MNHEY, CDR2 SMNVEV (reference sequence). Trimming left V 5 bases short and J 4 bases short, with 17 bases between. The CDR3 has 15 amino acids.

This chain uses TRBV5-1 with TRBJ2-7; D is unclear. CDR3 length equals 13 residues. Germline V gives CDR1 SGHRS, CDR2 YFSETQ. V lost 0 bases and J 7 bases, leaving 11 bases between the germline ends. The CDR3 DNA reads TGCGCCAGCAGCTTGGCCAGGCATAGGGAGCAGTACTTC. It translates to CASSLARHREQYF.

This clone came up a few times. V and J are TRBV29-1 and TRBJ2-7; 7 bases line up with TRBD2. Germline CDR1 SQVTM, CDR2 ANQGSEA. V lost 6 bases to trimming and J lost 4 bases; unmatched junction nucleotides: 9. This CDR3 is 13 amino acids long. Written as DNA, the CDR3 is TGCAGCGTCGATGCGGGGGACGGGTACGAGCAGTACTTC. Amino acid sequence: CSVDAGDGYEQYF.

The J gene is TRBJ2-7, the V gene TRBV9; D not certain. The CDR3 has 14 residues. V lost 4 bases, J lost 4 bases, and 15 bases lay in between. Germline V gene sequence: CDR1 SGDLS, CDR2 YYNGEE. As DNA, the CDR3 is TGTGCCAGCAGCCCAAAGGTGGCAGGTTACGAGCAGTACTTC. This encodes CASSPKVAGYEQYF.

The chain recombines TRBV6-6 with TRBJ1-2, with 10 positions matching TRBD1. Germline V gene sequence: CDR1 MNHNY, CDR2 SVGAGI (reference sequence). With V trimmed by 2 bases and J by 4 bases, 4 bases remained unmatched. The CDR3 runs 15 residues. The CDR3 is CASSYPTGGIYGYTF. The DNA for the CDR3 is TGTGCCAGCAGTTACCCGACAGGGGGCATCTATGGCTACACCTTC.

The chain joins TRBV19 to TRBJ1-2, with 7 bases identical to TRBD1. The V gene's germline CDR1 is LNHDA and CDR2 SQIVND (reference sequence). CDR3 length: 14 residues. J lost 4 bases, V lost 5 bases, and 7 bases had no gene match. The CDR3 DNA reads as TGTGCCAGTAGTCAGGCGAGGGGGCTCTATGGCTACACCTTC. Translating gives CASSQARGLYGYTF. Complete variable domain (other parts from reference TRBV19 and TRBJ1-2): DGGITQSPKYLFRKEGQNVTLSCEQNLNHDAMYWYRQDPGQGLRLIYYSQIVNDFQKGDIAEGYSVSREKKESFPLTVTSAQKNPTAFYLCASSQARGLYGYTFGSGTRLTVV.

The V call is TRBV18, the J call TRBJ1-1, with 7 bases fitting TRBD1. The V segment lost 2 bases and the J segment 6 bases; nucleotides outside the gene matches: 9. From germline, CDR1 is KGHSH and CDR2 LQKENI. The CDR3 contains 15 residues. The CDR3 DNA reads TGTGCCAGCTCACCATCCGACAGGGTAATTCCTGAAGCTTTCTTT. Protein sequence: CASSPSDRVIPEAFF.

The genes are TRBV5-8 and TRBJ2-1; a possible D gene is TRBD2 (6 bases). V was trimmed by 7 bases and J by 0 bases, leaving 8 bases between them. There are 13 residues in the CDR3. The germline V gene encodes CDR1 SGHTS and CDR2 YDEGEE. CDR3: CASSGSSYNEQFF. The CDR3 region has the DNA TGTGCCAGCTCCGGGAGCTCCTACAATGAGCAGTTCTTC.

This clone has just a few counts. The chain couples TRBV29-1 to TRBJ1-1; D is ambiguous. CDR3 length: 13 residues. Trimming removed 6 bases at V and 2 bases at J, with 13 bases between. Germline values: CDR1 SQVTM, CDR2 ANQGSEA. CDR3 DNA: TGCAGCGTACCCCGAGGGAGCAACACTGAAGCTTTCTTT. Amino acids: CSVPRGSNTEAFF.

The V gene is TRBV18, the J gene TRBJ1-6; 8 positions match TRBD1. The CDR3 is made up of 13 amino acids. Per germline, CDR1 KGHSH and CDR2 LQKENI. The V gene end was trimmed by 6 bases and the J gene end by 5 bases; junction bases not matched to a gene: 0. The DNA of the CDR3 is TGTGCCAGCTCGACAGGGGATAATTCACCCCTCCACTTT. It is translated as CASSTGDNSPLHF.

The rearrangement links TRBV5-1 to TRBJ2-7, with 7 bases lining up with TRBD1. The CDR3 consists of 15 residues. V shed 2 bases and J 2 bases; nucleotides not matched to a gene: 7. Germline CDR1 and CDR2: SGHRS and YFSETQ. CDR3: CASSFRDSLPYEQYF. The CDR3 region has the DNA TGCGCCAGCAGCTTCCGGGACAGCCTTCCCTACGAGCAGTACTTC.

The CDR3 bases are TGTGCCAGCAGAAAGCGGGGCCTGGAGGCGACTTTCTTT. Translation gives CASRKRGLEATFF. This sequence joins TRBV27 and TRBJ1-1; D is perhaps TRBD1 (5 bases). Germline CDR1 is MNHEY and CDR2 is SMNVEV (reference sequence). CDR3 length: 13 amino acids. Between the trimmed V and J ends, which lost 6 bases and 12 bases, there was a span of 20 bases.

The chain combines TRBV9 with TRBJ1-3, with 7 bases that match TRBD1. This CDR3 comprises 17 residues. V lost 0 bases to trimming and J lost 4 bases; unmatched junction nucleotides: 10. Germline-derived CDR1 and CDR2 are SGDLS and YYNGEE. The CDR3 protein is CASSVATDRVEGNTIYF. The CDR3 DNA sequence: TGTGCCAGCAGCGTAGCTACCGACAGGGTCGAAGGAAACACCATATATTTT.

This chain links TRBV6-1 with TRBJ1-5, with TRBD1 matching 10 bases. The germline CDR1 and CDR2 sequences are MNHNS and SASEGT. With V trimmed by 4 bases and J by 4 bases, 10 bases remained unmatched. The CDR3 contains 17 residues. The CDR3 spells CASSVIIGTGENQPQHF. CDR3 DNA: TGTGCCAGCAGTGTCATCATCGGGACAGGGGAGAATCAGCCCCAGCATTTT.

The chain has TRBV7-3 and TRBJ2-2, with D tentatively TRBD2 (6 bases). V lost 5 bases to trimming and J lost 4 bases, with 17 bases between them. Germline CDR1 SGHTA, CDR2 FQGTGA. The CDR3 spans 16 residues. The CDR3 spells CASSISGSQTTGELFF. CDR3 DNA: TGTGCCAGCAGCATAAGCGGGTCCCAGACCACCGGGGAGCTGTTTTTT.

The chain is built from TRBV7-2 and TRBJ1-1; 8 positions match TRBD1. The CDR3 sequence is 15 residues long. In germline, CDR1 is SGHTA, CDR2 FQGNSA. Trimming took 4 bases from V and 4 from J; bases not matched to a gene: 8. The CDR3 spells CASSSRQGFGTEAFF. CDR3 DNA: TGTGCCAGCAGCTCACGACAGGGGTTCGGCACTGAAGCTTTCTTT.

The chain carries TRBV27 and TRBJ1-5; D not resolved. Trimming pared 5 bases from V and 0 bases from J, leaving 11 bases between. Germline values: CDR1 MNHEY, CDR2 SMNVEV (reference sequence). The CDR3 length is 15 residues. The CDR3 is CASSPNSYSNQPQHF. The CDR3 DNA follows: TGTGCCAGCAGTCCTAACTCTTATAGCAATCAGCCCCAGCATTTT.

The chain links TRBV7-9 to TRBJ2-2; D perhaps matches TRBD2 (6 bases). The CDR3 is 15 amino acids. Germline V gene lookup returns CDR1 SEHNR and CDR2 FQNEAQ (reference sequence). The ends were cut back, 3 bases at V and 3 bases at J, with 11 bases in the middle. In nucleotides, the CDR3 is TGTGCCAGCAGCTTGGGTATAGCGGACACCGGGGAGCTGTTTTTT. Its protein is CASSLGIADTGELFF.

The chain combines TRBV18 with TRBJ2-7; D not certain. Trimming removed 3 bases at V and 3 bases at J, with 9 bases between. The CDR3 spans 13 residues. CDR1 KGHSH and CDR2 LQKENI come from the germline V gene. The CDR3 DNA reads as TGTGCCAGCTCACCTCGGAGCAGCTACGAGCAGTACTTC. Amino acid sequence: CASSPRSSYEQYF. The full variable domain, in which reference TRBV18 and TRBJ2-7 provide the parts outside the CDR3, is NAGVMQNPRHLVRRRGQEARLRCSPMKGHSHVYWYRQLPEEGLKFMVYLQKENIIDESGMPKERFSAEFPKEGPSILRIQQVVRGDSAAYFCASSPRSSYEQYFGPGTRLTVT.

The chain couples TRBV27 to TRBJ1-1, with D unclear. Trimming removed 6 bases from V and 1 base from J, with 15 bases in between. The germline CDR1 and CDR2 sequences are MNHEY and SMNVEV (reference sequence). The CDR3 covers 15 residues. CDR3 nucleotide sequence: TGTGCCAGCAGGTCCCTAACTGGAGGGAACACTGAAGCTTTCTTT. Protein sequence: CASRSLTGGNTEAFF.

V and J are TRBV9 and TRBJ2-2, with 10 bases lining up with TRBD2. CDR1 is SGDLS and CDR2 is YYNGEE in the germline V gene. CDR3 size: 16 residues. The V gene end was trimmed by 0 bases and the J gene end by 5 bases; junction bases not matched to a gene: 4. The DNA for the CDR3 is TGTGCCAGCAGCGTAGTGGCTAGCGGGAGAACCGGGGAGCTGTTTTTT. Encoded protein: CASSVVASGRTGELFF.